The T cell receptor beta chain under discussion was sequenced for a study of cytomegalovirus exposure and HLA in healthy donors. Germline V gene sequence: CDR1 WNHNN, CDR2 SYGVQD (reference sequence). The CDR3 has 11 amino acids. Trimming left V 3 bases short and J 7 bases short, with 6 bases between. Turning to this clone: Its antigen is as yet unknown.

Profiled with immunoSEQ multiplex PCR; TCRdb holds only in-frame clones, not every one. The sample shows over 100,000 clones, 89% of them seen only once. Study observations and caveats: Many donors carried some public TCRs, although rarity characterized most TCR sequences.

Sequenced sample: PBMCs. The chain employs TRBV10-1 and TRBJ1-1; no definite D call. The source is a woman between 18 and 29 years old in good health and CMV-seronegative. The CDR3 loop is CASSDSFEAFF. CDR3 sequence (DNA): TGCGCCAGCAGTGACAGTTTTGAAGCTTTCTTT.